The entry below describes one TCR beta chain. The target of this receptor is not known. Per-nucleotide qualities are absent, and no much larger clonotype sits a single base away. The data stem from a study of blood T cell repertoires in COVID-19 (dated by TCRdb to about 2020). General notes on the study: Samples from collaborators originated in the United States, Italy and Spain and spanned both the acute and convalescent phases of COVID-19. The sample metadata nearly always contained a de-identified subject ID, COVID-19 status, age in years and sex. The samples were drawn from two sources: the first 160 participants of the ongoing ImmuneRACE study, and 950 to 1,500 subjects contributed by 6 global collaborators. The dataset comprised deeply sampled blood TCRbeta repertoires from subjects exposed to, actively infected with, or recovered from COVID-19. The prospective study material was composed of cDNA or gDNA derived from T cells, B-cell-depleted T cells, or PBMCs. A freely available public database, intended as a resource for researchers studying the immune response to SARS-CoV-2, is where the repertoires were released. Where available, HLA class I and class II types were obtained from metadata supplied by the sample provider rather than from assay-based typing.

Paper-wide results and their limitations: The amount of clinical and demographic metadata varied by source and participant and was provided uncurated.

The immunoSEQ Assay, a bias-controlled multiplex PCR, was used to amplify TCRbeta CDR3 regions from genomic DNA. Per the original workflow: The number of nucleated cells in each sample was estimated from the amplification of reference gene primers within the assay. Sequence reads were collapsed and filtered to measure the absolute abundance of every unique TCRbeta CDR3 rearrangement. For each sample, productive Simpson clonality was calculated as the square root of Simpson's diversity index over productive rearrangements. TCRdb obtained this table from immuneACCESS and retained in-frame rearrangements with V and J assigned. These tables miss some clones; where compared with another copy, unresolved V genes account for less than half of the shortfall, and the remainder is unexplained. V and J calls and clone size are those listed in that table; D and trimming were worked out from the DNA. In all, the sample holds some 350,000 clones, and about 89% of those were seen once. Around 3% of the sample belongs to the ten largest clones.

In the germline V gene (reference sequence), CDR1 corresponds to MNHNY and CDR2 to SVGAGI. Between the V and J ends, shortened by 0 bases and 7 bases respectively, the junction contains 12 bases. Reading from cysteine to phenylalanine, the CDR3 counts 14 amino acids. Left in the record is the CDR3 DNA by itself, 42 bases read in frame from the first base. In Seattle, one collaborating source enrolled patients while the infection was active and tracked those patients longitudinally over the course of disease. Whole blood was collected in K2EDTA tubes by collaborating institutions according to the institutions' own protocols. For TCRbeta analysis, collaborators shipped samples as frozen whole blood, isolated PBMCs, or DNA extracted from either of those sample types.

Sample: peripheral blood. The V and J genes are TRBV6-6 and TRBJ1-2, with the D gene uncertain. The source of this sequence is a woman in her twenties or thirties with COVID-19, enrolled during active disease. The CDR3 reads CASSYSISTGGYTF. The nucleotides read TGTGCCAGCAGTTACTCGATATCGACTGGTGGCTACACCTTC.